The text below deals with one TCR beta chain. What antigen it recognizes has not been identified. There are no base qualities to consult, and no much larger clone falls within one base. These data belong to a study of cytomegalovirus exposure and HLA in healthy donors (dated by TCRdb to between 2016 and 2019). Broadly, across the study: An earlier analysis of approximately 600 of the donors reported 250 to 300 Gb of sequence data and about 100 million unique TCR beta sequences from 150 million to 200 million T cells. The number of donors typed differed by locus, with 629-630 for A, B, C, DRB1 and DQB1, 522 for DQA1, some 570 for DPA1, and approximately 470 for DPB1. Every repertoire in the discovery cohort had been generated on one and the same sequencing platform. The later analysis used no new phenotypic data to find candidate immune exposures, relying instead on TCR beta sequences and their occurrence across donors. Because of strong linkage in the cohort, four or five DR-DQ haplotypes were treated as single units for association and clustering. The study aimed to test whether signatures of past pathogen exposure could be identified by cataloging public T cell receptors. The study combined high-throughput TCR immunosequencing, statistical association of individual TCRs with disease status, and machine learning to predict cytomegalovirus infection status. Class I and class II HLA loci were covered by the typing at four-digit resolution. In a later analysis, previously published TCR beta repertoires from hundreds of donors were re-analyzed and high-resolution HLA genotyping was added so that TCR occurrence patterns could be studied. A later genetic analysis used genome-wide SNP genotypes for about 55% of the 666 donors, treating that subset as a discovery cohort. On average, roughly 200,000 unique TCR beta nucleotide sequences were sequenced per donor among more than 350 genotyped donors of the cohort, with roughly 20% of those sequences being non-productive. Donor age, sex, ethnicity and CMV serostatus were compiled together with the repertoire data. About 280 gigabases of sequencing data and tens of millions of unique TCR sequences made up an early release that covered about 640 HLA-typed donors. Using immunosequencing, the study profiled T cell repertoires from about 650 subjects and related those repertoires to cytomegalovirus serostatus. An earlier analysis of 500 to 750 of the donors applied high-throughput TCR beta sequencing to assess whether each TCR beta V gene segment acted as functional or pseudogenic. Besides the first cohort of 666 subjects, a separate validation cohort made up of 120 different subjects was used. The genetic ancestry cluster associated with self-reported Caucasian donors included about 84% of the approximately 430 genotyped donors.

What the authors observed across the whole study: Around 16 rarely observed V segments, including chromosome 9 orphons, were excluded from the earlier analysis of a few hundred of the donors because counts were too low. A later analysis reported that several top co-occurrence clusters appeared linked to parvovirus B19, influenza, CMV and Epstein-Barr virus. Because the 87-base-pair reads could not distinguish some IMGT-functional V segments, including TRBV6-2 and TRBV6-3, those segments were excluded. A few of the identified cytomegalovirus-associated TCR beta chains were confirmed in vitro to be specific for cytomegalovirus antigens. Correlated functional status among segregating V segments might reflect linkage disequilibrium, but an unknown experimental factor could not be ruled out. The authors suggested that the approach could potentially be extended to other disease states and immunological phenotypes. V-gene and J-gene trimming of TCR beta chains was associated with a missense DCLRE1C variant in a later genetic analysis, and the association was replicated in an independent cohort. A further reported finding was that TCR beta sequences accurately predicted the HLA-A and HLA-B alleles for most subjects in the first cohort. The classifier was reported to diagnose cytomegalovirus status with high specificity and sensitivity in both the original and validation cohorts. The only immune exposure information available for the cohort was CMV serostatus. In an earlier analysis of approximately 590 of the donors, most TCR beta V segments appeared in productive rearrangements about 87% or about 30% of the time, broadly matching IMGT annotations. In the study, about 150 TCR beta chains were listed as associated with cytomegalovirus. While some public TCRs were present in many individuals, most TCR sequences turned up only very rarely across donors. In a later analysis, HLA-associated TCR beta chains showed more clonal expansion and lower generation probabilities than non-associated chains that were equally common. Sequencing depth was assumed to be roughly uniform across donors in the presence/absence analyses, though that assumption may not hold. The sequencing pipeline was judged likely to have produced a cluster of highly shared sequence variants as a technical artifact. HLA typing was unavailable for some donors at each locus, so association tests used only the typed subset. Compared with the 666-donor mean, donors in an Asian-associated ancestry cluster had fewer N-insertions in productive TCRs, according to a later genetic analysis. Assigning TCR associations to individual alleles was difficult when HLA alleles, especially DR and DQ, strongly co-occurred. According to a later analysis, TCR association rates differed among HLA loci, with DRB1 alleles showing the most associated TCRs and HLA-C alleles showing the fewest. According to a later analysis, most CMV-associated TCR beta chains appeared to be HLA-restricted, and the HLA associations seemed to be driven largely by CMV exposure. Only TCR beta chains were sequenced in this cohort, and the absence of alpha or paired-chain data limited detectable features. Specific HLA alleles were associated with 15,000 to 20,000 TCR beta sequences at a false discovery rate of 0.05 in a later analysis.

The cohort consisted of approximately 690 healthy bone marrow donors. At the time of sampling, every cohort member was nominally healthy, though immune exposures that went unrecorded were likely present. The donor tested CMV seronegative, placing the donor among the 300 to 400 seronegative members of the cohort. Each donor provided a peripheral blood sample, and peripheral blood mononuclear cells were used for TCR beta sequencing. The Qiagen DNeasy Blood Extraction Kit was used to extract genomic DNA from the blood cell samples. A distance of 11 bases separates the germline ends of V and J, which lose 1 base and 5 bases respectively. CDR1 MNHNS and CDR2 SASEGT were looked up in the germline V gene. Counted from cysteine to phenylalanine, this CDR3 has 14 amino acids. The CDR3 DNA has 42 bases and is translated from base 1. Libraries were prepared through the immunoSEQ multiplex PCR assay. The multiplex PCR relied on a mix of 60 forward primers for TCR Vbeta segments and 13 reverse primers for TCR Jbeta segments. The CDR3 region of rearranged TCR beta genes was amplified from genomic DNA by a multiplex PCR assay. The Illumina HiSeq System was used to sequence the amplified TCR beta libraries as 87-base-pair reads. The authors' analysis ran thus. In a later analysis, tens of millions of unique TCR beta chains were counted across the roughly 610 repertoires, and approximately 9.9 million of these chains were shared by at least two donors. Raw reads were error-corrected and collapsed into unique sequences with a nearest-neighbor algorithm that merged closely related sequences to remove PCR and sequencing errors. V, D and J gene segments were assigned by aligning CDR3 sequences to IMGT reference sequences. For a sequence to be retained, a match of at least six nucleotides to both a V gene segment and a J gene segment was required. A rearrangement counted as productive if the CDR3 had no stop codons and remained in frame with V and J, and every other rearrangement counted as non-productive. Following IMGT convention, CDR3 was defined as the stretch from the second conserved V-encoded cysteine up to the conserved J-encoded phenylalanine. The earlier analysis of fewer than 750 of the donors excluded sequences that lacked an unambiguous match to a single V gene segment. In an earlier analysis of several hundred of the donors, a V segment was called functional when productive rearrangements were above 56.7%, and segregating when the standard deviation between donors exceeded 5%. To diagnose cytomegalovirus status from the catalog of TCR beta chain sequences, a statistical classification framework was built. In a later analysis, V and J genes were assigned by comparing TCR nucleotide sequences against IMGT/GENE-DB human TR gene sequences. Using the TCRdist pipeline, a later analysis assigned CDR3 sequences along with most-parsimonious VDJ recombination scenarios. In a later analysis, each TCR beta chain was defined by its CDR3 amino acid sequence together with its V-gene family, and reads lacking a unique V-gene family were excluded. To address suspected cross-contamination and a sequencing artifact, a later analysis removed around 590 highly shared, low-generation-probability nucleotide sequences. A later analysis calculated a clonal expansion index for each public chain from normalized within-repertoire ranks of inferred template counts. In a later analysis, generation probabilities were computed using a VDJ recombination model fitted to out-of-frame rearrangements, and the results were checked against IGoR. A later analysis scored TCR-TCR, TCR-HLA and TCR-CMV co-occurrence with hypergeometric tests, applying a repertoire-size bias correction to TCR pairs. To estimate false discovery rates, a later analysis permuted the HLA or CMV assignments 20 times. In a later analysis, co-occurring TCRs were grouped using DBSCAN, and TCRdist sequence similarity was added for clustering within HLA-allele-positive subsets. Co-occurrence clustering excluded repertoires with fewer than 30,000 or more than 120,000 public chains, plus five with anomalous nucleotide sharing. Sourced from immuneACCESS, this table was stored by TCRdb with only in-frame sequences that have V and J called. A share of the clones is absent; for the studies checked, an unresolved V gene accounts for under half, and the remainder has no known explanation. From that table come the V and J calls and clone size; the DNA was used to work out D and trimming. A total of some 150,000 clones appear in this sample, over 60% of them only once. The leading ten clones occupy 1.7% of the sample.

The chain uses TRBV6-1 and TRBJ1-1, and TRBD1 may be the D gene, going by 5 matching bases. The specimen sequenced was PBMCs. The TCR comes from a woman between 25 and 40 years old in good health and CMV-seronegative. The CDR3 protein: CASSEGGGWTEAFF. In nucleotide form, the sequence is TGTGCCAGCAGTGAAGGGGGGGGGTGGACTGAAGCTTTCTTT.